Listed here are 10 T cell receptor beta chains from one sample, sequenced in a study of shared clonotypes between healthy human individuals. The protocol was immunoSEQ multiplex PCR, while the TCRdb copy is restricted to in-frame clones and leaves out a portion. The sample holds about 460,000 clones; roughly three quarters are singletons and the top ten take around 12%. The sample was PBMCs. All receptors derive from a woman aged 40 to 50 in good health. Some clones in this sample may be carry-over from other donors' samples.

This chain links TRBV5-5 with TRBJ1-5; the D is unclear. The V end lost 4 bases, the J end lost 0 bases, and 8 bases lay between the germline ends. This CDR3 is built from 14 residues. CDR1 SGHKS and CDR2 YYEKEE come from the germline V gene (reference sequence). Written as DNA, the CDR3 is TGTGCCAGCAGCAAACACTATAGCAATCAGCCCCAGCATTTT. Amino acid sequence: CASSKHYSNQPQHF.

The genes are TRBV27 and TRBJ2-3; perhaps TRBD2 as D (5 bases). The CDR3 extends over 16 amino acids. Trimming removed 2 bases at V and 0 bases at J, with 12 bases between. Germline assignment: CDR1 MNHEY and CDR2 SMNVEV (reference sequence). In DNA form, the CDR3 reads TGTGCCAGCAGTTTAGGTTCTAGCCCGAGCACAGATACGCAGTATTTT. This translates into CASSLGSSPSTDTQYF.

The rearrangement joins TRBV28 to TRBJ1-5; D is unclear. Germline CDR1 is MDHEN and CDR2 is SYDVKM. The CDR3 runs to 15 residues. Trimming shortened V by 3 bases and J by 2 bases, and 11 bases separated the two germline ends. CDR3 loop: CASSFISRGNQPQHF. The CDR3 bases are TGTGCCAGCAGTTTTATCTCCCGAGGCAATCAGCCCCAGCATTTT.

This chain connects TRBV30 to TRBJ2-7; no definite D call. In germline, CDR1 is GTSNPN, CDR2 SVGIG (reference sequence). The length of the CDR3 is 12 residues. V lost 3 bases, J lost 1 base, and 7 bases lay in between. DNA for the CDR3: TGTGCCTGGAGCTTGGGTTCCTACGAGCAGTACTTC. Translation: CAWSLGSYEQYF.

This sequence joins TRBV7-9 and TRBJ2-2; TRBD1 matches 8 bases. The CDR3 is made up of 15 amino acids. Trimming cost V 5 bases and J 5 bases; bases outside gene matches: 7. The V gene's germline CDR1 is SEHNR and CDR2 FQNEAQ (reference sequence). CDR3 residues: CASSLPGGRTGELFF. The CDR3 bases are TGTGCCAGCAGCCTCCCAGGGGGCAGGACCGGGGAGCTGTTTTTT.

The chain employs TRBV28 and TRBJ1-2, with TRBD1 as a possible D gene (6 bases). This CDR3 has 14 amino acids. V was trimmed by 3 bases and J by 3 bases, leaving 11 bases between them. In germline, CDR1 is MDHEN, CDR2 SYDVKM. The CDR3 loop is CASSFPGEYYGYTF. Here the CDR3 DNA reads TGTGCCAGCAGTTTTCCAGGGGAGTACTATGGCTACACCTTC.

The chain employs TRBV29-1 and TRBJ1-2; D remains ambiguous. Trimming removed 4 bases at V and 4 bases at J, with 13 bases between. Germline-derived CDR1 and CDR2 are SQVTM and ANQGSEA. This CDR3 spans 13 amino acids. CDR3 amino acids: CSVGAGPGYGYTF. CDR3 nucleotide sequence: TGCAGCGTTGGAGCTGGGCCGGGCTATGGCTACACCTTC.

This clone showed up just a few times. The genes are TRBV9 and TRBJ2-1; 12 bases fit TRBD2. Trimming cost V 4 bases and J 9 bases; bases outside gene matches: 14. The CDR3 spans 17 residues. The germline V gene encodes CDR1 SGDLS and CDR2 YYNGEE. CDR3 DNA sequence: TGTGCCAGCAGCCCGTTCCTAGCGGGGGGGACAATTTCTGAGCAGTTCTTC. This translates into CASSPFLAGGTISEQFF.

As to this clone: This probably arose from a read error, given a far larger clone one base away. This sequence joins TRBV27 and TRBJ2-1; D unclear. V lost 6 bases to trimming and J lost 3 bases, with 3 bases between them. The CDR3 spans 11 residues. Germline V CDR1 and CDR2: MNHEY, SMNVEV (reference sequence). CDR3 coding DNA: TGTGCCAGCAGATTCTACAATGAGCAGTTCTTC. It specifies CASRFYNEQFF.

With regard to this clone: This sequence may be a read error, since a much larger clone differs from it by one base. The identical CDR3 is also encoded by other nucleotide sequences in the sample. The rearrangement links TRBV7-2 to TRBJ2-2, with 7 bases that match TRBD2. There are 15 residues in the CDR3. The J segment lost 4 bases and the V segment lost 3 bases, leaving 5 bases of the junction unmatched. Germline V gives CDR1 SGHTA, CDR2 FQGNSA. CDR3: CASSFRTGGTGELFF. The CDR3 region has the DNA TGTGCCAGCAGCTTCAGGACGGGGGGCACCGGGGAGCTGTTTTTT.